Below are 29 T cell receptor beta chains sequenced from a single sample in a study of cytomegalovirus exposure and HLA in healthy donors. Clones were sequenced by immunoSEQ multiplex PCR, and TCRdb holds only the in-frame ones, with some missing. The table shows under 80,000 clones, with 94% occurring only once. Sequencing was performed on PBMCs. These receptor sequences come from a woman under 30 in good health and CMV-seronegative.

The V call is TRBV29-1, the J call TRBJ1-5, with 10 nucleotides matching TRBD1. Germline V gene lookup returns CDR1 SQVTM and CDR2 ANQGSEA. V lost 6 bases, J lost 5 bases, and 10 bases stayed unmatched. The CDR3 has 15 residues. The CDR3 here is CSVVIGTGVDQPQHF. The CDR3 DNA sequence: TGCAGCGTGGTTATCGGGACAGGGGTAGATCAGCCCCAGCATTTT.

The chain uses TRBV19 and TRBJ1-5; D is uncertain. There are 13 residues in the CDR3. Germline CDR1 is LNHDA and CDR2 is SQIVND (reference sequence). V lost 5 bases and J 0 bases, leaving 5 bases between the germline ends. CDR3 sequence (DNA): TGTGCCAGTAGTCTGTCTAGCAATCAGCCCCAGCATTTT. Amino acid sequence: CASSLSSNQPQHF. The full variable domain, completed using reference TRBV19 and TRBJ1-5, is DGGITQSPKYLFRKEGQNVTLSCEQNLNHDAMYWYRQDPGQGLRLIYYSQIVNDFQKGDIAEGYSVSREKKESFPLTVTSAQKNPTAFYLCASSLSSNQPQHFGDGTRLSIL.

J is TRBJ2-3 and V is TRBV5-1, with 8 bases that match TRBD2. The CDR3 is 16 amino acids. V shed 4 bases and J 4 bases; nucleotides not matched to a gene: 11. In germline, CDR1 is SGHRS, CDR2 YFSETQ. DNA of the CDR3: TGCGCCAGCAGCGCCGGGGGGGCGGGGCCCTCAGATACGCAGTATTTT. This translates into CASSAGGAGPSDTQYF.

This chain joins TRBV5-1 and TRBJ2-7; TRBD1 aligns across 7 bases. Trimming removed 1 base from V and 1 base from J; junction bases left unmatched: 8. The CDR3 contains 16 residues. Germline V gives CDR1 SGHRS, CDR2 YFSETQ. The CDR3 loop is CASSLREQGISYEQYF. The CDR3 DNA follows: TGCGCCAGCAGCTTGCGGGAACAGGGGATTTCCTACGAGCAGTACTTC.

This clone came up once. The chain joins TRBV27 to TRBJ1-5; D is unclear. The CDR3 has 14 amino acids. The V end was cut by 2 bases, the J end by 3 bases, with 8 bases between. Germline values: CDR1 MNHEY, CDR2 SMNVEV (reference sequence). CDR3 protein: CASSLKATNQPQHF. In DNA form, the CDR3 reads TGTGCCAGCAGTTTAAAAGCCACCAATCAGCCCCAGCATTTT.

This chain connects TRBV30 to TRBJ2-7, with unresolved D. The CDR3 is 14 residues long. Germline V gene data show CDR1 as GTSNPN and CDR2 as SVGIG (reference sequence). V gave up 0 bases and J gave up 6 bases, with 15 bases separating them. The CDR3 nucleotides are TGTGCCTGGAGTGTCGTTGACGGAGACTCCGAGCAGTACTTC. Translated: CAWSVVDGDSEQYF.

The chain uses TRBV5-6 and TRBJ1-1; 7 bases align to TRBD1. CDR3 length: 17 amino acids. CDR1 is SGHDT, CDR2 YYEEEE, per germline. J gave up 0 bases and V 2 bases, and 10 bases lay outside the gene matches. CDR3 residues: CASSLGGQKLLNTEAFF. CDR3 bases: TGTGCCAGCAGCTTAGGGGGCCAAAAGCTGTTGAACACTGAAGCTTTCTTT.

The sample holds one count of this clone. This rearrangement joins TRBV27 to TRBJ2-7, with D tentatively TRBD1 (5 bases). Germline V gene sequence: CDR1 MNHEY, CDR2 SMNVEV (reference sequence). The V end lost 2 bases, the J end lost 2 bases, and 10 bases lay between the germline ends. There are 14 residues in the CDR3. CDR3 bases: TGTGCCAGCAGTTTAATAGGGGCCCCCTACGAGCAGTACTTC. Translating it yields CASSLIGAPYEQYF.

The CDR3 reads CASSLLAGGPNTGELFF. The CDR3 nucleotides read TGTGCCAGCAGCTTACTAGCGGGAGGCCCGAACACCGGGGAGCTGTTTTTT. The V and J genes are TRBV11-1 and TRBJ2-2; 11 bases agree with TRBD2. V was clipped by 2 bases and J by 0 bases; unmatched bases: 2. Germline V gene data show CDR1 as SGHAT and CDR2 as FQDESV (reference sequence). The CDR3 sequence is 17 residues long.

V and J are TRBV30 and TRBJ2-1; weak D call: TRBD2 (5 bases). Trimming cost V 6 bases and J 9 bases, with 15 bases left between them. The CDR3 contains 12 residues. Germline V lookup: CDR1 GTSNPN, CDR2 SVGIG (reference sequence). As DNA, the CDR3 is TGTGCCTGCCCTGGGAGCGAAAGTGAGCAGTTCTTC. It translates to CACPGSESEQFF.

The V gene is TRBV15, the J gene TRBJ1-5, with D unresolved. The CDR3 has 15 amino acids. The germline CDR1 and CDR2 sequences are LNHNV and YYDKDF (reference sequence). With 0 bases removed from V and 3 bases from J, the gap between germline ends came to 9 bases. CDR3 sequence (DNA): TGTGCCACCAGCAGAGATCGGCGGGACAATCAGCCCCAGCATTTT. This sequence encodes CATSRDRRDNQPQHF.

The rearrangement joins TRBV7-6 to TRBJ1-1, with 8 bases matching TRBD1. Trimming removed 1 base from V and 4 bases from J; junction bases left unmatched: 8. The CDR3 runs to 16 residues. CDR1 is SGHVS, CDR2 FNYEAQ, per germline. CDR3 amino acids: CASSLVQGALFTEAFF. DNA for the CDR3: TGTGCCAGCAGCTTAGTCCAGGGGGCTCTTTTCACTGAAGCTTTCTTT. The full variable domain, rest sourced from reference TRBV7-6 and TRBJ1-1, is GAGVSQSPRYKVTKRGQDVALRCDPISGHVSLYWYRQALGQGPEFLTYFNYEAQQDKSGLPNDRFSAERPEGSISTLTIQRTEQRDSAMYRCASSLVQGALFTEAFFGQGTRLTVV.

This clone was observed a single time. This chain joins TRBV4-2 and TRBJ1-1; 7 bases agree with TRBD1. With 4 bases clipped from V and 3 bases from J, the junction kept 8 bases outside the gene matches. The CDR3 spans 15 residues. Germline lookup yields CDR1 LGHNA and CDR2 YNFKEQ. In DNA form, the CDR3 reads TGTGCCAGCAGCCCAGTGGACAGGCGAGACACTGAAGCTTTCTTT. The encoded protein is CASSPVDRRDTEAFF.

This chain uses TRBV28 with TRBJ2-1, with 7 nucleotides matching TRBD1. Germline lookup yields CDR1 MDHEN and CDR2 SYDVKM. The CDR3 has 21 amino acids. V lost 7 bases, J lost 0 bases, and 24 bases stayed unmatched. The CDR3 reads CASTPMGNRGPWKSSYNEQFF. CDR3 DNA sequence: TGTGCCAGCACTCCAATGGGGAACAGGGGCCCCTGGAAGAGCTCCTACAATGAGCAGTTCTTC.

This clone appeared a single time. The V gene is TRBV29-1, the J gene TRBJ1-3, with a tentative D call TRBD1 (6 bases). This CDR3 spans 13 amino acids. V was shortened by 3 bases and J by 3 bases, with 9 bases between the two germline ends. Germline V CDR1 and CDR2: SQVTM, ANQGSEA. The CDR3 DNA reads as TGCAGCGTTGAGGGGGCGGGTGGAAACACCATATATTTT. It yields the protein CSVEGAGGNTIYF.

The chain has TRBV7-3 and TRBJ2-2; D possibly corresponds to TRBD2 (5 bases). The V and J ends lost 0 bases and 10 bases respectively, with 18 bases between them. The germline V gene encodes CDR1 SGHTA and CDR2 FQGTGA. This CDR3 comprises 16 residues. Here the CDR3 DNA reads TGTGCCAGCAGCTTAACCCCTTTTAGAGGGAATGAGGAGCTGTTTTTT. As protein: CASSLTPFRGNEELFF.

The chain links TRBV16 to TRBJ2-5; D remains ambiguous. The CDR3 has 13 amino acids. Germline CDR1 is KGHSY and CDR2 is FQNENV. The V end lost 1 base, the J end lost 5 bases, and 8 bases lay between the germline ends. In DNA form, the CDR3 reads TGTGCCAGCAGCCAATTCCTGTTCGAGACCCAGTACTTC. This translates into CASSQFLFETQYF.

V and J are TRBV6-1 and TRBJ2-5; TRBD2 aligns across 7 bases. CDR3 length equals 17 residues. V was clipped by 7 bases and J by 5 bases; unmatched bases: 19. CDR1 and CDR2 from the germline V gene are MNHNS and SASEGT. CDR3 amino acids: CASIDTPSGRGLETQYF. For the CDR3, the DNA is TGTGCCAGCATTGACACTCCCTCTGGGCGGGGGTTGGAGACCCAGTACTTC.

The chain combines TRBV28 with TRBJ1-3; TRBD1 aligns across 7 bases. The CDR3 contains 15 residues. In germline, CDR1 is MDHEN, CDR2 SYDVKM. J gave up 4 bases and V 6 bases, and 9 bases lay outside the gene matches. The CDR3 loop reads CASSTGVLGGNTIYF. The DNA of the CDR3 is TGTGCCAGCAGCACAGGGGTGCTTGGAGGAAACACCATATATTTT. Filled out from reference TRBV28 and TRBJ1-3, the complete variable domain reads DVKVTQSSRYLVKRTGEKVFLECVQDMDHENMFWYRQDPGLGLRLIYFSYDVKMKEKGDIPEGYSVSREKKERFSLILESASTNQTSMYLCASSTGVLGGNTIYFGEGSWLTVV.

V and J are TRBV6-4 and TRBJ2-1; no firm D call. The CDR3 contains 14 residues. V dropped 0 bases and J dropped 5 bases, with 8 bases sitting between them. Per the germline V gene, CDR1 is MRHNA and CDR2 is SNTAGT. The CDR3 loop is CASSDSSENNEQFF. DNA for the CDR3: TGTGCCAGCAGTGACTCGTCAGAAAACAATGAGCAGTTCTTC.

CDR3 nucleotide sequence: TGTGCCTGGAGCCCGGGACAGGGCTACGAGCAGTACTTC. Translated, it gives CAWSPGQGYEQYF. The genes are TRBV30 and TRBJ2-7; the match to TRBD1 covers 9 bases. With V trimmed by 3 bases and J by 3 bases, 3 bases remained unmatched. This CDR3 contains 13 residues. Germline loops: CDR1 GTSNPN, CDR2 SVGIG (reference sequence).

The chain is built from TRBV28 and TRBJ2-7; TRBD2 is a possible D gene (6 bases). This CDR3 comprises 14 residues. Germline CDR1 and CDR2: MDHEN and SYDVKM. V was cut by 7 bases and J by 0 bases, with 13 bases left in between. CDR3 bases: TGTGCCAGCAAACCCAGCGGGTTCTCCTACGAGCAGTACTTC. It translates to CASKPSGFSYEQYF.

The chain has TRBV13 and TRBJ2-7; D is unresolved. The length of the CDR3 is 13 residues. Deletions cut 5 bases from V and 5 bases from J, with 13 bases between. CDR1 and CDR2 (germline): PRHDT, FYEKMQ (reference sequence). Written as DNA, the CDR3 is TGTGCCAGCAGCACCCGCGGCTCGGACGAGCAGTACTTC. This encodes CASSTRGSDEQYF. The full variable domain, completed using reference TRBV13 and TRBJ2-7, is AAGVIQSPRHLIKEKRETATLKCYPIPRHDTVYWYQQGPGQDPQFLISFYEKMQSDKGSIPDRFSAQQFSDYHSELNMSSLELGDSALYFCASSTRGSDEQYFGPGTRLTVT.

The CDR3 DNA is TGTGCCAGCAGCCCCTTGGGCAGGGTCACTGAAGCTTTCTTT. Translation gives CASSPLGRVTEAFF. The chain couples TRBV7-6 to TRBJ1-1; D is perhaps TRBD1 (5 bases). V was cut by 5 bases and J by 4 bases, with 14 bases left in between. Per germline, CDR1 SGHVS and CDR2 FNYEAQ. This CDR3 region has 14 residues.

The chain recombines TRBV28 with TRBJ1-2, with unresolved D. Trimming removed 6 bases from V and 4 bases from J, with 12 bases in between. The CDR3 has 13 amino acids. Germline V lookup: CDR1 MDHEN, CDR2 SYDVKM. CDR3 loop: CASRLGTAYGYTF. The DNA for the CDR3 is TGTGCCAGCAGGCTAGGCACCGCCTATGGCTACACCTTC.

The CDR3 DNA reads TGCGCCAGCACCGCCGATTCACTAGATCTCCGCTCTGGGGCCAACGTCCTGACTTTC. Protein sequence: CASTADSLDLRSGANVLTF. This chain uses TRBV5-1 with TRBJ2-6; D is perhaps TRBD2 (5 bases). The V end was cut by 6 bases, the J end by 0 bases, with 22 bases between. CDR1 SGHRS and CDR2 YFSETQ come from the germline V gene. The CDR3 loop spans 19 amino acids.

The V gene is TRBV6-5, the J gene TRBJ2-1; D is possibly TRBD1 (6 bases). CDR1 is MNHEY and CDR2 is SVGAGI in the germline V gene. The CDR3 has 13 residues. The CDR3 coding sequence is TGTGCTACCAGGGCAGGGGCCCCAGATGAGCAGTTCTTC. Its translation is CATRAGAPDEQFF.

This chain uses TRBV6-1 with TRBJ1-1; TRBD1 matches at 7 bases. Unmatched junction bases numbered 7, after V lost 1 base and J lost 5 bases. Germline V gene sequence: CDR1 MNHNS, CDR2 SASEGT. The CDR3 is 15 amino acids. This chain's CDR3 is CASSEGETGRTEAFF. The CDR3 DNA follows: TGTGCCAGCAGTGAAGGGGAGACAGGGAGGACTGAAGCTTTCTTT.

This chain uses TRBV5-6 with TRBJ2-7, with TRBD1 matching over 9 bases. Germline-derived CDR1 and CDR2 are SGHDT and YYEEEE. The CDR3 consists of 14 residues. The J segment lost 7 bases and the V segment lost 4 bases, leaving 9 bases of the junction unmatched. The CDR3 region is CASSLGQGWREQYF. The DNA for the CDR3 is TGTGCCAGCAGCCTGGGACAGGGATGGAGGGAGCAGTACTTC.